This T cell receptor (beta chain) is drawn from a study of beta chain features in type 1 diabetes. About the study: When patients were set against healthy donors, age, gender and cell yields were similar. Cells sorted and examined across all samples totaled roughly 100,000,000. Overall study findings and caveats: TCRB rearrangement may or may not be influenced by HLA type; here this remained unresolved. Shorter TCRB CDR3s, moderately but significantly so, were found in Type 1 diabetes patients in all four CD4+ subsets.

In regard to this clone: Its antigen is still unknown.

The isolated RNA, all of it, was reverse transcribed, so expressed TCRB transcripts were what got sequenced. Several million reads per sample on average were obtained from naive, central memory and regulatory T cell samples. Produced via immunoSEQ multiplex PCR; TCRdb's table is partial and in-frame only. The table shows under 200,000 clones, with 6.5% to 10% occurring only once. This sequence was found in a young woman with type 1 diabetes. Sequencing was done on a sample of central memory CD4+ T cells from blood.

The CDR3 DNA is TGTGCCACCAGCAGAGACTTCGGGGGCTACACCTTC. Translating gives CATSRDFGGYTF. The chain couples TRBV15 to TRBJ1-2, with D uncertain. Trimming stripped 0 bases from V and 8 bases from J, with 7 bases between. CDR3 size: 12 residues. Germline V gives CDR1 LNHNV, CDR2 YYDKDF (reference sequence).